Sequencing of this TCR beta chain was carried out in a study of regulatory T cells in long-lasting Graves disease. Findings of the study overall: Whereas nearly 1,000 public clonotypes were shared by new patients, persistent patients shared more, at under 3,000. Patients with persistent disease showed a bias toward TRBV28, TRBJ1-2 and TRBJ2-5.

The time point denotes: persistent/refractory GD, antithyroid drugs over 5 years with positive TRAb. There was RNA extracted from PBMCs, and the TCR library was made from it. Clinicians diagnosed Graves' disease using American Thyroid Association guidelines. CDR3 length: 16 residues. CDR1 GTSNPN and CDR2 SVGIG come from the germline V gene (reference sequence). V gave up 0 bases and J gave up 3 bases, with 15 bases separating them. Details on this clonotype: Its target is unknown.

iRepertoire HTBI primers and Arm-PCR of CDR3 regions built TCR beta libraries. In the original processing: Identification across samples found about 61 TRBV and about 13 TRBJ segments. Via MiXCR, TCRdb re-called the multiplex PCR reads, giving one row per CDR3 protein. Clone size and V and J calls follow TCRdb, not the original study. The sample has 500,000 to 800,000 distinct CDR3 sequences; about 32% are singletons. V gene TRBV30 combines with J gene TRBJ1-3; TRBD1 is a possible D gene (6 bases). The sequence was obtained from a female donor with Graves disease. Sequencing was performed on peripheral blood mononuclear cells (PBMCs), taken when the disease was refractory, from a patient treated with antithyroid drugs. This CDR3 reads CAWSVRGPNFGNTIYF. The CDR3 DNA reads TGTGCCTGGAGTGTACGGGGGCCAAACTTTGGAAACACCATATATTTT.